Each of the 30 T cell receptor beta chains below was sequenced from the same sample in a study of vaccination and CD4 T cells after COVID-19 (dated 2022 in TCRdb). The time point label here, explained by the study, means: late sampling 161 to 241 days after vaccination in three convalescent patients. Library construction relied on PCR. Instrument used: Illumina iSeq 100. TCRdb reran the public reads through fastp at Q25 and MiXCR, keeping productive beta chains. Entries are consolidated by CDR3 protein sequence, retaining the most common genes and DNA. The sample table shows about 33,000 distinct CDR3 sequences, and approximately 40% are seen once. The top ten hold approximately 5% of the sample. This specimen consisted of CD4+ T cells from blood, obtained about 7 months after SARS-CoV-2 vaccination. These receptors were collected from a human donor who had recovered from COVID-19.

The rearrangement joins TRBV12-3 or TRBV12-4 to TRBJ2-5, with D perhaps matching TRBD1 (6 bases). This CDR3 spans 13 amino acids. Trimming pared 3 bases from V and 4 bases from J, leaving 9 bases between. The CDR3 DNA reads as TGTGCCAGCAGTTTGACAGGCTCAGAGACCCAGTACTTC. This encodes CASSLTGSETQYF.

The sample holds a few counts of this clonotype. The V and J genes are TRBV19 and TRBJ1-1; the D is unclear. The V gene's germline CDR1 is LNHDA and CDR2 SQIVND (reference sequence). V lost 3 bases and J lost 1, with 6 bases in between. This CDR3 is built from 13 residues. The CDR3: CASSMSRNTEAFF. CDR3 nucleotide sequence: TGTGCCAGTAGTATGTCCAGGAACACTGAAGCTTTCTTT. The whole variable domain, filled in from reference TRBV19 and TRBJ1-1, reads DGGITQSPKYLFRKEGQNVTLSCEQNLNHDAMYWYRQDPGQGLRLIYYSQIVNDFQKGDIAEGYSVSREKKESFPLTVTSAQKNPTAFYLCASSMSRNTEAFFGQGTRLTVV.

V and J are TRBV12-3 or TRBV12-4 and TRBJ2-2; D may be TRBD1 (5 bases). Trimming shortened V by 7 bases and J by 5 bases, and 17 bases separated the two germline ends. CDR3 length: 15 amino acids. CDR3 DNA sequence: TGTGCCAGCACCCACCAGCAGGGTGGGACCGGGGAGCTGTTTTTT. Residues: CASTHQQGGTGELFF.

The sample holds a few counts of this clonotype. This sequence joins TRBV2 and TRBJ2-7; 9 positions match TRBD2. The J segment lost 3 bases and the V segment lost 3 bases, leaving 6 bases of the junction unmatched. Germline-derived CDR1 and CDR2 are SNHLY and FYNNEI. The length of the CDR3 is 15 residues. CDR3 sequence (DNA): TGTGCCAGCAGTGACCATGGGACTAGCCGCTACGAGCAGTACTTC. This translates into CASSDHGTSRYEQYF.

The V call is TRBV7-9, the J call TRBJ1-1; no clear D. CDR1 and CDR2 from the germline V gene are SEHNR and FQNEAQ (reference sequence). CDR3 length: 13 residues. With 5 bases removed from V and 3 bases from J, the gap between germline ends came to 10 bases. The CDR3 DNA follows: TGTGCCAGCAGCCCGAGGTTTGACACTGAAGCTTTCTTT. Protein product: CASSPRFDTEAFF.

The table lists this clonotype with a count of one. The rearrangement uses TRBV18 and TRBJ2-5; D gene ambiguous. Germline CDR1 and CDR2: KGHSH and LQKENI. V shed 1 base and J shed 3 bases, with 9 bases lying between them. The CDR3 is 14 residues long. CDR3 bases: TGTGCCAGCTCACCACGTACGGACGAAGAGACCCAGTACTTC. It codes for CASSPRTDEETQYF.

This clonotype has a handful of counts. The rearrangement joins TRBV15 to TRBJ2-3; D is undetermined. CDR1 and CDR2 (germline): LNHNV, YYDKDF (reference sequence). Trimming pared 3 bases from V and 2 bases from J, leaving 15 bases between. The CDR3 has 16 residues. The DNA for the CDR3 is TGTGCCACCAGCAGGGATGACTCTACGTTCACAGATACGCAGTATTTT. It is translated as CATSRDDSTFTDTQYF.

The chain links TRBV21-1 to TRBJ1-1; the DNA was not used to check the table's D call, TRBD1. TRBV21-1 constitutes a pseudogene. This CDR3 contains 18 residues. CDR3 in DNA: TGTGCCAGCAGCCCCCAGGCGGTGGACAGGGGGTGGAACACTGAAGCTTTCTTT. Protein product: CASSPQAVDRGWNTEAFF.

The rearrangement joins TRBV18 to TRBJ2-5; 9 nucleotides line up with TRBD2. V shed 6 bases and J 6 bases; nucleotides not matched to a gene: 5. Germline CDR1 and CDR2: KGHSH and LQKENI. The CDR3 sequence is 13 residues long. The CDR3 nucleotides read TGTGCCAGCTCGCTAGGACTAGCGAAGACCCAGTACTTC. Amino acids: CASSLGLAKTQYF.

The chain links TRBV7-2 to TRBJ2-3; weak D call: TRBD1 (6 bases). The CDR3 is 14 amino acids. With 3 bases removed from V and 6 bases from J, the gap between germline ends came to 13 bases. Germline CDR1 is SGHTA and CDR2 is FQGNSA. The CDR3 nucleotides are TGTGCCAGCAGCTTCTCCTCGCAGGGGGATACGCAGTATTTT. Its translation is CASSFSSQGDTQYF. The full variable domain, rest sourced from reference TRBV7-2 and TRBJ2-3, is GAGVSQSPSNKVTEKGKDVELRCDPISGHTALYWYRQSLGQGLEFLIYFQGNSAPDKSGLPSDRFSAERTGGSVSTLTIQRTQQEDSAVYLCASSFSSQGDTQYFGPGTRLTVL.

The chain joins TRBV28 to TRBJ1-2, with TRBD1 as a possible D gene (5 bases). V dropped 5 bases and J dropped 4 bases, with 11 bases sitting between them. There are 13 residues in the CDR3. The germline V gene has CDR1 MDHEN and CDR2 SYDVKM. CDR3 sequence: CASSGGTLYGYTF. The CDR3 bases are TGTGCCAGCAGTGGCGGGACCCTCTATGGCTACACCTTC.

The J gene is TRBJ2-7, the V gene TRBV21-1; TRBD1, the table's D call, was not compared with the DNA. TRBV21-1 is described as a pseudogene. There are 15 residues in the CDR3. CDR3 protein: CASTPTWGQGYEQYF. CDR3 bases: TGTGCCAGCACCCCAACTTGGGGACAGGGATACGAGCAGTACTTC.

This clonotype was seen more than once but under ten times. This chain's CDR3 is CASSSFSGLGTDTQYF. The CDR3 DNA reads TGTGCCAGCAGTTCATTTAGCGGGTTGGGCACAGATACGCAGTATTTT. This chain joins TRBV28 and TRBJ2-3; 7 nucleotides align to TRBD2. The CDR3 is made up of 16 amino acids. The J segment lost 1 base and the V segment lost 4 bases, leaving 8 bases of the junction unmatched. CDR1 and CDR2 (germline): MDHEN, SYDVKM.

The table lists this clonotype with a count of one. The chain carries TRBV19 and TRBJ2-7; D gene uncertain. The CDR3 runs 9 residues. In germline, CDR1 is LNHDA, CDR2 SQIVND (reference sequence). V lost 10 bases, J lost 4 bases, and 5 bases lay in between. CDR3 sequence reads: CATAYEQYF. CDR3 sequence (DNA): TGTGCCACCGCTTACGAGCAGTACTTC.

The rearrangement joins TRBV12-3 or TRBV12-4 to TRBJ2-7, with a weak D call TRBD1 (5 bases). Trimming stripped 6 bases from V and 3 bases from J, with 21 bases between. CDR3 size: 16 residues. CDR3 sequence: CASRLGGAPQLYEQYF. The CDR3 DNA sequence: TGTGCCAGCAGGCTAGGTGGGGCCCCACAACTCTACGAGCAGTACTTC.

This clonotype was counted a few times. J is TRBJ2-2 and V is TRBV5-4; 12 nucleotides line up with TRBD1. The CDR3 is 16 residues long. Trimming cost V 5 bases and J 4 bases; bases outside gene matches: 6. Germline V gene lookup returns CDR1 SGHNT and CDR2 YYREEE (reference sequence). CDR3 nucleotide sequence: TGTGCCAGCAGGAAGGGGGACAGGGGGCTCACCGGGGAGCTGTTTTTT. Amino acid sequence: CASRKGDRGLTGELFF.

The chain joins TRBV7-8 to TRBJ1-1; D unclear. In germline, CDR1 is SGHVS, CDR2 FQNEAQ. Trimming cost V 2 bases and J 3 bases, with 7 bases left between them. This CDR3 comprises 13 residues. This CDR3 is CASSLIPDTEAFF. The CDR3, as DNA: TGTGCCAGCAGCTTAATCCCAGACACTGAAGCTTTCTTT. Full variable domain (remainder filled in from reference TRBV7-8 and TRBJ1-1): GAGVSQSPRYKVAKRGQDVALRCDPISGHVSLFWYQQALGQGPEFLTYFQNEAQLDKSGLPSDRFFAERPEGSVSTLKIQRTQQEDSAVYLCASSLIPDTEAFFGQGTRLTVV.

The V call is TRBV7-9, the J call TRBJ2-3; the match to TRBD2 covers 13 bases. Losses at the gene ends were 4 bases for V and 4 bases for J; bases not matched to a gene: 17. The CDR3 runs to 20 residues. CDR1 is SEHNR and CDR2 is FQNEAQ in the germline V gene (reference sequence). The CDR3: CASSSLAGLAGVEEADTQYF. The CDR3 region has the DNA TGTGCCAGCAGCTCGTTAGCCGGACTAGCGGGAGTTGAGGAAGCAGATACGCAGTATTTT.

This chain links TRBV7-3 with TRBJ2-1; D may be TRBD2 (5 bases). The V and J ends lost 4 bases and 2 bases respectively, with 9 bases between them. Germline V gene sequence: CDR1 SGHTA, CDR2 FQGTGA. The CDR3 covers 14 residues. The CDR3 loop is CASSSGDTYNEQFF. The CDR3 DNA sequence: TGTGCCAGCAGCTCCGGGGATACCTACAATGAGCAGTTCTTC.

The J gene is TRBJ2-7, the V gene TRBV7-8; unclear D gene. The CDR3 contains 12 residues. Deletions cut 3 bases from V and 1 base from J, with 4 bases between. Germline V lookup: CDR1 SGHVS, CDR2 FQNEAQ. DNA of the CDR3: TGTGCCAGCAGCTTGGGTTCCTACGAGCAGTACTTC. It is translated as CASSLGSYEQYF. Supplemented by reference TRBV7-8 and TRBJ2-7, the full variable domain reads GAGVSQSPRYKVAKRGQDVALRCDPISGHVSLFWYQQALGQGPEFLTYFQNEAQLDKSGLPSDRFFAERPEGSVSTLKIQRTQQEDSAVYLCASSLGSYEQYFGPGTRLTVT.

This clonotype was seen more than once but under ten times. The chain has TRBV24-1 and TRBJ2-1, with 7 bases that match TRBD1. The V gene's germline CDR1 is KGHDR and CDR2 SFDVKD. V was clipped by 4 bases and J by 5 bases; unmatched bases: 10. This CDR3 comprises 16 residues. As DNA, the CDR3 is TGTGCCACCAGTGACTATGGGACAGCGCGGGACAATGAGCAGTTCTTC. This gives the protein CATSDYGTARDNEQFF.

This sequence joins TRBV10-3 and TRBJ2-1; the match to TRBD2 covers 10 bases. The V gene's germline CDR1 is ENHRY and CDR2 SYGVKD. CDR3 size: 15 residues. V lost 4 bases and J lost 4; bases outside the gene matches: 4. CDR3 sequence (DNA): TGTGCCATCAGTGGGCAGCGGGAGGGATACAATGAGCAGTTCTTC. Its translation is CAISGQREGYNEQFF.

CDR3 sequence: CASSPAGTGNLGEQYF. The CDR3 DNA reads TGTGCCAGCAGTCCAGCCGGGACAGGGAATTTAGGCGAGCAGTACTTC. The chain carries TRBV5-4 and TRBJ2-7; 9 bases are a match to TRBD1. The length of the CDR3 is 16 residues. Germline loops: CDR1 SGHNT, CDR2 YYREEE (reference sequence). Trimming cost V 5 bases and J 6 bases; bases outside gene matches: 15.

This clonotype was counted a single time. The V call is TRBV18, the J call TRBJ1-1, with 7 positions matching TRBD1. The CDR3 consists of 16 residues. Germline V gives CDR1 KGHSH, CDR2 LQKENI. Unmatched junction bases numbered 8, after V lost 4 bases and J lost 0 bases. The CDR3 bases are TGTGCCAGCTCACGAGGGGGCTCGGGCCTGAACACTGAAGCTTTCTTT. Encoded protein: CASSRGGSGLNTEAFF.

The rearrangement joins TRBV7-8 to TRBJ1-5, with a tentative D call TRBD1 (6 bases). Germline V gives CDR1 SGHVS, CDR2 FQNEAQ. The CDR3 covers 13 residues. V lost 5 bases, J lost 4 bases, and 9 bases lay in between. This chain's CDR3 is CASSEQGNQPQHF. CDR3 nucleotides: TGTGCCAGCAGCGAACAGGGAAATCAGCCCCAGCATTTT. The variable domain in full, completed from reference TRBV7-8 and TRBJ1-5, reads GAGVSQSPRYKVAKRGQDVALRCDPISGHVSLFWYQQALGQGPEFLTYFQNEAQLDKSGLPSDRFFAERPEGSVSTLKIQRTQQEDSAVYLCASSEQGNQPQHFGDGTRLSIL.

This chain connects TRBV18 to TRBJ1-5; 7 bases align to TRBD1. J was trimmed by 6 bases and V by 4 bases; bases with no gene match: 6. The CDR3 is made up of 14 amino acids. The germline gives CDR1 KGHSH, CDR2 LQKENI. CDR3 sequence: CASSLGQQGQPQHF. Written as DNA, the CDR3 is TGTGCCAGCTCACTGGGACAGCAAGGTCAGCCCCAGCATTTT.

This clonotype was detected a few times. This CDR3 reads CASSRGSQGTDTQYF. Here the CDR3 DNA reads TGTGCCAGCAGCCGCGGGTCACAGGGCACAGATACGCAGTATTTT. V gene TRBV7-3 combines with J gene TRBJ2-3; D may correspond to TRBD1 or TRBD2 (5 bases each). V was trimmed by 5 bases and J by 1 base, leaving 13 bases between them. In germline, CDR1 is SGHTA, CDR2 FQGTGA. This CDR3 region has 15 residues.

The rearrangement links TRBV11-3 to TRBJ1-5; D unclear. This CDR3 is 15 amino acids long. Trimming cost V 6 bases and J 12 bases, with 24 bases left between them. Germline V gene data show CDR1 as SGHNT and CDR2 as YENEEA. In nucleotides, the CDR3 is TGTGCCAGCAGTCAAGTCCCACAGATACAGCGAGTCCAGCATTTT. Its protein is CASSQVPQIQRVQHF.

This clonotype was observed once. This chain connects TRBV4-1 to TRBJ1-5; weak D call: TRBD1 (6 bases). The CDR3 loop spans 16 amino acids. Germline assignment: CDR1 MGHRA and CDR2 YSYEKL. V was clipped by 3 bases and J by 1 base, with 13 bases between them. CDR3 amino acids: CASSQVGGGSNQPQHF. The CDR3 DNA sequence: TGCGCCAGCAGCCAGGTGGGGGGGGGCAGCAATCAGCCCCAGCATTTT.

The chain carries TRBV20-1 and TRBJ2-3, with TRBD2 matching 8 bases. The junction had 10 bases not matched to a gene; V was cut back by 3 bases and J by 2 bases. This CDR3 has 16 amino acids. Germline CDR1 and CDR2: DFQATT and SNEGSKA (reference sequence). This CDR3 reads CSASTALAGHTDTQYF. The CDR3 nucleotides read TGCAGTGCTAGTACCGCCCTAGCGGGTCACACAGATACGCAGTATTTT.